These T cell receptor beta chains were read from a single sample in a study of shared T cell receptors in the human thymus. Using immunoSEQ multiplex PCR, the repertoire was profiled, and TCRdb retains in-frame clones only, with some absent. This sample has about 380,000 clones, with just under 95% found just once. The sequencing input was thymocytes. These receptor sequences come from a human donor. Both conserved end residues are part of each CDR3. The D gene is left open where the match is weak. Not all rows give a size; the values are once, few, many and, for expanded clones, a class.

J gene,V gene,CDR3 length,D gene,clone size,CDR3 DNA,CDR3 protein
TRBJ2-1,TRBV27,18,TRBD2,NA,TGTGCCAGCAGTTCCCGCCGGACTAGCGGGAGTGTGTACAATGAGCAGTTCTTC,CASSSRRTSGSVYNEQFF
TRBJ2-7,TRBV7-9,18,TRBD2,NA,TGTGCCAGCGCATCCGGGGGGGACAACCGATCTGGAGGCTACGAGCAGTACTTC,CASASGGDNRSGGYEQYF
TRBJ2-1,TRBV15,16,TRBD2,NA,TGTGCCACCAGCAGAACCACTAGCGGGGCGGCCCAGGTGCAGTTCTTC,CATSRTTSGAAQVQFF
TRBJ2-4,TRBV23-1,17,TRBD2,NA,TGCGCCAGCAGTCATCGGGACTATCGGGTAGCCAAAAACATTCAGTACTTC,CASSHRDYRVAKNIQYF
TRBJ2-5,TRBV9,17,NA,NA,TGTGCCAGCAGCGCAGGACTCCTGGCCTCCTTTCAAGAGACCCAGTACTTC,CASSAGLLASFQETQYF
TRBJ1-2,TRBV13,16,TRBD1,NA,TGTGCCAGCAGCTTAGGTCCCGGGACAGATAACTATGGCTACACCTTC,CASSLGPGTDNYGYTF
TRBJ1-6,TRBV28,17,NA,NA,TGTGCCAGCAGTTTAGTAGGGGCGAGCTCCTATAATTCACCCCTCCACTTT,CASSLVGASSYNSPLHF
TRBJ1-1,TRBV7-6,15,NA,NA,TGTGCCAGCAGCTTAGTCGGACTGATCGCCACTGAAGCTTTCTTT,CASSLVGLIATEAFF
TRBJ2-6,TRBV28,21,NA,NA,TGTGCCAGCAGTTTCCCAGGGGACCGCAGCTTGGGGGAGGCTGGGGCCAACGTCCTGACTTTC,CASSFPGDRSLGEAGANVLTF
TRBJ1-1,TRBV6-5,14,NA,NA,TGTGCCAGCAGTTACGGGTTCATGAACACTGAAGCTTTCTTT,CASSYGFMNTEAFF
TRBJ2-1,TRBV2,14,TRBD2,NA,TGTGCCAGCAGGGTAGCGGGAGGAGCGCATGAGCAGTTCTTC,CASRVAGGAHEQFF
TRBJ1-1,TRBV28,15,NA,few,TGTGCCAGCAGATTTAGAGAGAGATTGAACACTGAAGCTTTCTTT,CASRFRERLNTEAFF
TRBJ2-5,TRBV11-2,19,TRBD2,NA,TGTGCCAGCAGCCCGGGCCACCCCTTCCTAGCGGGAGTCCAAGAGACCCAGTACTTC,CASSPGHPFLAGVQETQYF
TRBJ2-1,TRBV28,19,TRBD2,NA,TGTGCCAGCAGTTTAAGGGGGGGAGAGCGGGAGATTAATCACAATGAGCAGTTCTTC,CASSLRGGEREINHNEQFF
TRBJ2-1,TRBV9,15,NA,NA,TGTGCCAGCAGCGTAGAGCCTAGTGGGCCCAATGAGCAGTTCTTC,CASSVEPSGPNEQFF
TRBJ1-4,TRBV5-4,17,NA,NA,TGTGCCAGCAGCTTGCCCCTCAGGACAGACTATAATGAAAAACTGTTTTTT,CASSLPLRTDYNEKLFF
TRBJ2-5,TRBV9,13,NA,NA,TGTGCCAGCAGCGTAGGACAGCAAGAGACCCAGTACTTC,CASSVGQQETQYF
TRBJ2-1,TRBV5-4,15,TRBD2,NA,TGTGCCAGCAGCCCCCCTATAGCGGGGGACAATGAGCAGTTCTTC,CASSPPIAGDNEQFF
TRBJ2-7,TRBV27,15,NA,NA,TGTGCCAGCAGGAAAGGGGCAGGGACCTCCTACGAGCAGTACTTC,CASRKGAGTSYEQYF
TRBJ2-7,TRBV5-8,13,NA,NA,TGTGCCAGCAGCTCCGGAAGCCACTACGAGCAGTACTTC,CASSSGSHYEQYF